These 2 T cell receptor beta chains were all obtained from the same sample, sequenced in a study of identical twins. MiXCR, run by TCRdb on the 5' RACE reads, gives a single entry per CDR3 protein. The sample carries 1.5 million to 2 million distinct CDR3 sequences, about 30% recorded once. The sequenced sample consisted of cord blood. The receptors were sampled from a newborn girl in good health.

This CDR3 is CATSRDAGGYGYTF. The CDR3 DNA is TGTGCCACCAGCAGAGATGCAGGGGGCTATGGCTACACCTTC. The chain couples TRBV15 to TRBJ1-2, with TRBD1 identical over 7 bases. V lost 0 bases and J lost 4; bases outside the gene matches: 2. The CDR3 has 14 residues. Germline V gives CDR1 LNHNV, CDR2 YYDKDF (reference sequence).

This clonotype was counted only a few times. CDR3 in amino acids: CASSFRAKLTYEQYF. The CDR3 DNA reads TGTGCCAGCAGTTTCCGGGCAAAGCTGACCTACGAGCAGTACTTC. This sequence joins TRBV12-3 or TRBV12-4 and TRBJ2-7, with no clear D. Trimming removed 3 bases at V and 2 bases at J, with 14 bases between. The CDR3 contains 15 residues.